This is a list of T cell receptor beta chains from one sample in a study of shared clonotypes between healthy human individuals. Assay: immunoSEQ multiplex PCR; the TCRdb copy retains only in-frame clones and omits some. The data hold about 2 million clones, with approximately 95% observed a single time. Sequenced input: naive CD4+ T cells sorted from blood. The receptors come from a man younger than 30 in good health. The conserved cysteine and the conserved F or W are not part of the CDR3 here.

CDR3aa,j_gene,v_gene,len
ASRSQGAGNTIY,TRBJ1-3,TRBV6-5,12
ASELSVETQY,TRBJ2-5,TRBV2,10
AISPGQGAYEQY,TRBJ2-7,TRBV10-3,12
ASSFDRGGSGELF,TRBJ2-2,TRBV7-2,13
ASSPPGAGNQPQH,TRBJ1-5,TRBV18,13
ASSYSAGEVYGYT,TRBJ1-2,TRBV6-5,13
AWSVGPNQPQH,TRBJ1-5,TRBV30,11
ASSIRTGGAEAQY,TRBJ2-5,TRBV18,13
ASSLGQGREAF,TRBJ1-1,TRBV5-1,11
ASGIEGNEQF,TRBJ2-1,TRBV19,10
ASGGAGYNEQF,TRBJ2-1,TRBV25-1,11
ASSTYPGVGDYGYT,TRBJ1-2,TRBV5-4,14
ASSLGGQGRGETQY,TRBJ2-5,TRBV11-2,14
ASSTPGGLSGNTIY,TRBJ1-3,TRBV18,14
ASSPGGSGNTIY,TRBJ1-3,TRBV5-1,12
ASSQGTHRPDEQF,TRBJ2-1,TRBV7-2,13
ASSREGQVLSPLH,TRBJ1-6,TRBV5-1,13
ASSQWTRQETQY,TRBJ2-5,TRBV4-1,12
AWSSGQVGNTIY,TRBJ1-3,TRBV30,12
ASSEAVSSGNTIY,TRBJ1-3,TRBV6-1,13
ASRAGSTDTQY,TRBJ2-3,TRBV5-1,11
ASSQTGAQPQH,TRBJ1-5,TRBV7-5,11
ASSLGQYSGANVLT,TRBJ2-6,TRBV5-4,14
ASSSLIRGGFGRGNSPLH,TRBJ1-6,TRBV5-8,18
ASSLRQGEGKLF,TRBJ1-4,TRBV5-1,12
ASSDNSGGSTGELF,TRBJ2-2,TRBV2,14
ASSAGYGTTNEKLF,TRBJ1-4,TRBV5-1,14
ASSLRQDFYEQY,TRBJ2-7,TRBV6-5,12
AISGTGSSYNSPLH,TRBJ1-6,TRBV10-3,14
ASSPPDVQPLNTEAF,TRBJ1-1,TRBV5-4,15
AWSSLAGLGNEQF,TRBJ2-1,TRBV30,13
ASSAELGVGSYGYT,TRBJ1-2,TRBV6-1,14
ASSDYRVGQPQH,TRBJ1-5,TRBV28,12
ASSPGGAGTGELF,TRBJ2-2,TRBV6-1,13
AWSVGGNSNQPQH,TRBJ1-5,TRBV30,13
ASPHQIDNSPLH,TRBJ1-6,TRBV21-1,12
AWWEQTGPSGELF,TRBJ2-2,TRBV30,13
ASSLYWDGSSYEQY,TRBJ2-7,TRBV7-2,14
ASSQDGGGKGNEQF,TRBJ2-1,TRBV5-6,14
ASSLEPAKPQH,TRBJ1-5,TRBV5-5,11
ASSHTQPGQLVVF,TRBJ1-1,TRBV11-2,13
ASSRSTSINEQF,TRBJ2-1,TRBV6-5,12
ASRDLQRGNEQF,TRBJ2-1,TRBV19,12
ASSTILTVQY,TRBJ2-7,TRBV21-1,10
ASSPSGLAGDGTQY,TRBJ2-5,TRBV5-1,14
AWSGKLAGGTDTQY,TRBJ2-3,TRBV30,14
ASSAPGYRETF,TRBJ1-1,TRBV9,11
SVDGYYGYT,TRBJ1-2,TRBV29-1,9
ASSPGLVFTGELF,TRBJ2-2,TRBV4-3,13
ASSGRTSGQYEQY,TRBJ2-7,TRBV2,13
SVGSSGVMFYNEQF,TRBJ2-1,TRBV29-1,14
ASSRSGPNTEAF,TRBJ1-1,TRBV7-3,12
ASSTRTPSWGQETQY,TRBJ2-5,TRBV19,15
AISSTGTPQETQY,TRBJ2-5,TRBV10-3,13
ASSRDRTTNEKLF,TRBJ1-4,TRBV18,13
ASTRRDSVSYEQY,TRBJ2-7,TRBV7-9,13
ASSPKGTYPLH,TRBJ1-6,TRBV7-9,11